These T cell receptor beta chains were read from a single sample in a study of a mutant IDH1 vaccine in newly diagnosed glioma. Their antigens remain unidentified. Using immunoSEQ multiplex PCR, the repertoire was profiled, and TCRdb retains in-frame clones only, with some absent. This sample yields some 50,000 clones, of which almost 65% are seen a single time; about 5% belongs to the top ten. The starting material was peripheral blood mononuclear cells (PBMCs), obtained from a glioma patient whose treatment included an IDH1 peptide vaccine. Receptor source: a man between 40 and 49 years old with glioma. Some clones in this sample may be carry-over from other donors' samples. Both conserved end residues are part of each CDR3. The D gene is left open where the match is weak. Clone size is stated in some rows and not others, as once, few, many or a class when expanded.

v_call	j_call	d_call	clone_size	cdr3_nt	cdr3_aa
TRBV5-1	TRBJ2-5	TRBD2	.	TGCGCCAGCAGTCCTAGCGGGGGGGCAATATGGGAGACCCAGTACTTC	CASSPSGGAIWETQYF
TRBV5-1	TRBJ2-5	.	.	TGCGCCAGCAGCTTGGACCCCGGAACGAGAGGGGAGACCCAGTACTTC	CASSLDPGTRGETQYF
TRBV18	TRBJ2-3	TRBD2	.	TGTGCCAGCTCACCGCGGACTAGCGGGATCACAGATACGCAGTATTTT	CASSPRTSGITDTQYF
TRBV7-2	TRBJ2-7	TRBD2	few	TGTGCCAGCAGCCAAAGCGGGGGATACTCCTACGAGCAGTACTTC	CASSQSGGYSYEQYF
TRBV7-2	TRBJ2-5	.	.	TGTGCCAGCAGCTTAGTGGCCTTGGGTGTAGAGACCCAGTACTTC	CASSLVALGVETQYF
TRBV4-1	TRBJ1-1	.	.	TGCGCCAGCAGCCAAGTGGGGGGGTTGGGCACTGAAGCTTTCTTT	CASSQVGGLGTEAFF
TRBV6-6	TRBJ1-2	.	.	TGTGCCAGCAGTTACTCCCAGGGGAGAGGGGATGGCTACACCTTC	CASSYSQGRGDGYTF
TRBV27	TRBJ2-7	.	once	TGTGCCAGCAGTTTACAGGGTTCGGCGTACGAGCAGTACTTC	CASSLQGSAYEQYF
TRBV5-8	TRBJ1-5	TRBD1	.	TGTGCCAGCAGCTTGAGGACAGGGACGGCAAATCAGCCCCAGCATTTT	CASSLRTGTANQPQHF
TRBV19	TRBJ2-6	.	medium-sized	TGTGCCAGTAGTATAGACGAAGGGTCTGGGGCCAACGTCCTGACTTTC	CASSIDEGSGANVLTF
TRBV5-1	TRBJ1-2	.	.	TGCGCCAGCAGCTTGGATCAGGCGGGTGGCTACACCTTC	CASSLDQAGGYTF
TRBV7-2	TRBJ2-3	.	.	TGTGCCAGCAGCTTAAAAGGGTTCGGGGTCGGCACAGATACGCAGTATTTT	CASSLKGFGVGTDTQYF
TRBV6-6	TRBJ2-6	.	.	TGTGCCAGCTGCCCGTCTGGGGCCAACGTCCTGACTTTC	CASCPSGANVLTF
TRBV7-2	TRBJ1-5	.	.	TGTGCCAGCAGCTCGTCTAGCAATCAGCCCCAGCATTTT	CASSSSSNQPQHF
TRBV7-9	TRBJ1-4	.	.	TGTGCCAGCAGCTTGTTAGGGGAAAAACTGTTTTTT	CASSLLGEKLFF
TRBV30	TRBJ1-4	.	.	TGTGCCTGGGAAAGACAGGCAAATGAAAAACTGTTTTTT	CAWERQANEKLFF
TRBV7-9	TRBJ2-5	.	few	TGTGCCAGCAGCTCGAGAGAGAGGGCTAGCCAAGAGACCCAGTACTTC	CASSSRERASQETQYF
TRBV7-9	TRBJ2-7	.	.	TGTGCCAGCAGCCCCGGACAGATCTCCTACGAGCAGTACTTC	CASSPGQISYEQYF
TRBV5-6	TRBJ1-3	.	.	TGTGCCAGCAGTTGGGACTACACCCGCTCTGGAAACACCATATATTTT	CASSWDYTRSGNTIYF
TRBV4-1	TRBJ2-2	.	.	TGCGCCAGCAGCACCCATAACACCGGGGAGCTGTTTTTT	CASSTHNTGELFF
TRBV6-5	TRBJ2-5	TRBD2	.	TGTGCCAGTACCTATAGCGGGGCCTCACAAGAGACCCAGTACTTC	CASTYSGASQETQYF
TRBV5-1	TRBJ2-3	TRBD1	.	TGCGCCAGCAGCACCGGACAGGGGAAAGATACGCAGTATTTT	CASSTGQGKDTQYF
TRBV6-1	TRBJ1-6	.	.	TGTGCCAGCAGTGAACCGGACCGAAGCTCCTATAATTCACCCCTCCACTTT	CASSEPDRSSYNSPLHF
TRBV6-5	TRBJ1-5	.	.	TGTGCCAGCAGTTACTCGGTGGATCAGCCCCAGCATTTT	CASSYSVDQPQHF